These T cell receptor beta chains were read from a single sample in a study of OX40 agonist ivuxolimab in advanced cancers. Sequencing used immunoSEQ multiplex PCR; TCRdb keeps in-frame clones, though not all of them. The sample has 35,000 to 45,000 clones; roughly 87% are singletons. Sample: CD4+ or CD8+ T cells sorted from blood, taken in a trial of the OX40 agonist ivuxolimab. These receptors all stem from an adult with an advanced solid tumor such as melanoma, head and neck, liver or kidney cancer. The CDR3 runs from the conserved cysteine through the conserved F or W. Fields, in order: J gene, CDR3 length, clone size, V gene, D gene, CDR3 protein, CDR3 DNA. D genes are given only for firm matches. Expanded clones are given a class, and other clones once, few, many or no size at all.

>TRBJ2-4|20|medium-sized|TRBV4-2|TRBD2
CASSQDSGLAGILGKNIQYF
TGTGCCAGCAGCCAAGATTCCGGACTAGCGGGGATCTTGGGCAAAAACATTCAGTACTTC
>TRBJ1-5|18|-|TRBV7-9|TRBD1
CASSSGTGRLYSNQPQHF
TGTGCCAGCAGCTCGGGGACAGGGCGCCTCTATAGCAATCAGCCCCAGCATTTT
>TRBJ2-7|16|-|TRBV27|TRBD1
CASSLAKGTAAYEQYF
TGTGCCAGCAGTTTGGCCAAAGGGACAGCCGCTTACGAGCAGTACTTC
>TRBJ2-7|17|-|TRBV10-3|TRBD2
CAISDWLAGASSYEQYF
TGTGCCATCAGTGATTGGCTAGCGGGGGCAAGCTCCTACGAGCAGTACTTC
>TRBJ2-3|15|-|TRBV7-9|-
CASTARGRGTDTQYF
TGTGCCAGCACCGCAAGGGGCAGGGGCACAGATACGCAGTATTTT
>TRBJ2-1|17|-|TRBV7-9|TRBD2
CASSPRTSGVAYNEQFF
TGTGCCAGCAGCCCCCGAACTAGCGGGGTAGCCTACAATGAGCAGTTCTTC
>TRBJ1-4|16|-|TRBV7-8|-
CASSLERWSSNEKLFF
TGTGCCAGCAGCTTAGAGAGATGGTCATCTAATGAAAAACTGTTTTTT
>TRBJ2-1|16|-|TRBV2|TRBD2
CASSEESSGGYNEQFF
TGTGCCAGCAGTGAAGAAAGTAGCGGGGGATACAATGAGCAGTTCTTC
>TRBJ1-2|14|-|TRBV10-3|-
CAISESGGQGGYTF
TGTGCCATCAGTGAGTCCGGGGGACAAGGTGGCTACACCTTC
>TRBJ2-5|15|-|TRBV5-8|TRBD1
CASSAGTGAQETQYF
TGTGCCAGTTCTGCCGGGACAGGGGCTCAAGAGACCCAGTACTTC
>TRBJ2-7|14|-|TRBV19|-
CASSIGGGQNEQYF
TGTGCCAGTAGTATAGGGGGCGGACAGAACGAGCAGTACTTC
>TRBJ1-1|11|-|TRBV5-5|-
CASSLSTEAFF
TGTGCCAGCAGCTTGTCCACTGAAGCTTTCTTT
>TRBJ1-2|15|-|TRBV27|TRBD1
CASSRTGGAFYGYTF
TGTGCCAGCAGTAGGACAGGGGGAGCCTTCTATGGCTACACCTTC
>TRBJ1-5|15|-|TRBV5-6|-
CASSLAREPNQPQHF
TGTGCCAGCAGCTTGGCTCGTGAGCCAAATCAGCCCCAGCATTTT
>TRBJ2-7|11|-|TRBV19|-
CASSGPYEQYF
TGTGCCAGTAGTGGACCCTACGAGCAGTACTTC
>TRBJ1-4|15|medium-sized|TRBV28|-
CASSTQTAPNEKLFF
TGTGCCAGCAGCACTCAGACAGCGCCTAATGAAAAACTGTTTTTT
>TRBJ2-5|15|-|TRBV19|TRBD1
CASSIPGTGDETQYF
TGTGCCAGTAGTATACCCGGGACAGGGGATGAGACCCAGTACTTC
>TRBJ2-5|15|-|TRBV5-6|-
CATTRTAGDQETQYF
TGTGCCACCACGAGGACCGCTGGGGACCAAGAGACCCAGTACTTC
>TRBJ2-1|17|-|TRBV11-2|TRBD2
CASSLLASGSSYNEQFF
TGTGCCAGCAGCTTATTAGCTAGCGGGAGCTCCTACAATGAGCAGTTCTTC
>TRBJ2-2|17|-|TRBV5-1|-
CASSLLFWQENTGELFF
TGCGCCAGCAGCTTGTTGTTCTGGCAAGAGAACACCGGGGAGCTGTTTTTT
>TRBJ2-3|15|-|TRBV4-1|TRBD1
CASSRDPGQGDTQYF
TGCGCCAGCAGCCGAGATCCGGGACAGGGGGATACGCAGTATTTT
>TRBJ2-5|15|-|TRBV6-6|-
CASSLTVGLKETQYF
TGTGCCAGCTCTTTAACTGTAGGGTTGAAGGAGACCCAGTACTTC
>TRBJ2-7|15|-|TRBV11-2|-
CASRIRSVPLYEQYF
TGTGCCAGCCGAATAAGGAGTGTGCCTCTCTACGAGCAGTACTTC
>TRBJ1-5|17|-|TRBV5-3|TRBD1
CARRPGTDNLSNQPQHF
TGTGCCAGAAGACCCGGGACAGACAACCTTAGCAATCAGCCCCAGCATTTT
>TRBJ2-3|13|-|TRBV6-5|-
CASSYSIPDTQYF
TGTGCCAGCAGTTACTCGATCCCCGATACGCAGTATTTT
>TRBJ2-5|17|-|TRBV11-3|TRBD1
CASSSYAPGTEGETQYF
TGTGCCAGCAGCTCCTACGCCCCCGGGACAGAGGGAGAGACCCAGTACTTC
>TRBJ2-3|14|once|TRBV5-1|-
CASSPRESTDTQYF
TGCGCCAGCAGCCCCAGGGAGAGCACAGATACGCAGTATTTT
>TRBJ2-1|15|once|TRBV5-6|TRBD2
CASSYGGGGYNEQFF
TGTGCCAGCAGCTACGGTGGCGGGGGGTACAATGAGCAGTTCTTC
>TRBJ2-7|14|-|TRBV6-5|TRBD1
CASSLTGTGGEQYF
TGTGCCAGCAGCCTCACCGGGACAGGGGGCGAGCAGTACTTC
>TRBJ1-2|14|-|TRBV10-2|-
CASFPGTFNYGYTF
TGCGCCAGCTTTCCCGGGACTTTTAACTATGGCTACACCTTC
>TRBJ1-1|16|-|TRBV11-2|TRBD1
CASSLWGDSRGTEAFF
TGTGCCAGCAGCTTATGGGGGGACAGCCGGGGCACTGAAGCTTTCTTT